A single sample is the source of the 12 T cell receptor beta chains below, sequenced in a study of Ad26.COV2.S vaccination and SARS-CoV-2 variants. Repertoires were generated with immunoSEQ multiplex PCR, while TCRdb's copy carries only in-frame clones and drops some. The sample comprises about 320,000 clones, 70% to 90% of which are singletons, and under 2.5% rests with the top ten. Specified treatment: some 20 received Ad26.COV2.S at low or high dose, single or two shots; roughly 5 received placebo; per-sample allocation not given. Samples analyzed were those drawn on day 63 after the first vaccine or placebo injection. Sample: peripheral blood, taken in a trial of Ad26.COV2.S vaccine versus placebo. The origin of the receptors is a person aged 18 to 65 who received the Ad26.COV2.S COVID-19 vaccine or a placebo.

The chain employs TRBV12-3 or TRBV12-4 and TRBJ2-1, with D unresolved. V was shortened by 6 bases and J by 4 bases, with 10 bases between the two germline ends. CDR3 length: 13 residues. The CDR3, as DNA: TGTGCCAGCAGGCCAGGCGTATACAATGAGCAGTTCTTC. Its translation: CASRPGVYNEQFF.

The rearrangement uses TRBV28 and TRBJ2-2, with D unclear. Trimming pared 6 bases from V and 6 bases from J, leaving 14 bases between. The V gene's germline CDR1 is MDHEN and CDR2 SYDVKM. There are 14 residues in the CDR3. CDR3 region: CASRLGRAPGELFF. In nucleotides, the CDR3 is TGTGCCAGCAGGCTCGGACGAGCCCCCGGGGAGCTGTTTTTT.

This chain joins TRBV5-6 and TRBJ2-3; TRBD1 is a possible D gene (5 bases). Trimming pared 4 bases from V and 3 bases from J, leaving 9 bases between. The CDR3 spans 13 residues. Germline values: CDR1 SGHDT, CDR2 YYEEEE. CDR3 nucleotides: TGTGCCAGCAGCAAGACAGTGACAGATACGCAGTATTTT. It encodes CASSKTVTDTQYF.

The chain couples TRBV11-1 to TRBJ1-2; 7 positions agree with TRBD1. V lost 5 bases, J lost 8 bases, and 5 bases stayed unmatched. Germline CDR1 and CDR2: SGHAT and FQDESV (reference sequence). This CDR3 spans 12 amino acids. The CDR3: CASSLGQTGYTF. In nucleotides, the CDR3 is TGTGCCAGCAGCCTGGGACAGACCGGCTACACCTTC.

The genes are TRBV11-2 and TRBJ2-5; TRBD2 might be the D (6 bases). Germline V lookup: CDR1 SGHAT, CDR2 FQNNGV. V was trimmed by 5 bases and J by 5 bases, leaving 12 bases between them. CDR3 length equals 13 residues. CDR3 coding DNA: TGTGCCAGCAGCCCGAGACTAGAGGAGACCCAGTACTTC. Translated: CASSPRLEETQYF.

This chain links TRBV5-1 with TRBJ2-2; D is perhaps TRBD1 (5 bases). The V end was cut by 3 bases, the J end by 0 bases, with 15 bases between. This CDR3 spans 17 amino acids. Germline CDR1 SGHRS, CDR2 YFSETQ. The DNA for the CDR3 is TGCGCCAGCAGCTCGGTCGACAGAGCCACGAACACCGGGGAGCTGTTTTTT. Translating it yields CASSSVDRATNTGELFF.

This chain links TRBV19 with TRBJ2-2; 7 bases are shared with TRBD1. CDR1 and CDR2 from the germline V gene are LNHDA and SQIVND (reference sequence). This CDR3 comprises 16 residues. The J segment lost 0 bases and the V segment lost 1 base, leaving 2 bases of the junction unmatched. The CDR3 nucleotides are TGTGCCAGTAGTATAGCCGGGACAGCGAACACCGGGGAGCTGTTTTTT. Its protein is CASSIAGTANTGELFF.

CDR3 protein: CASSLRVLNIRGQYF. CDR3 sequence (DNA): TGTGCCAGCAGTCTCCGGGTCTTAAACATACGAGGGCAGTACTTC. This chain uses TRBV28 with TRBJ2-7; D is ambiguous. V shed 5 bases and J shed 9 bases, with 23 bases lying between them. Germline V gene lookup returns CDR1 MDHEN and CDR2 SYDVKM. There are 15 residues in the CDR3.

The rearrangement uses TRBV5-4 and TRBJ2-7; D is perhaps TRBD1 (5 bases). The CDR3 spans 12 residues. V shed 4 bases and J shed 3 bases, with 8 bases lying between them. The germline gives CDR1 SGHNT, CDR2 YYREEE (reference sequence). In nucleotides, the CDR3 is TGTGCCAGCAGCCACGGACACTACGAGCAGTACTTC. Amino acids: CASSHGHYEQYF.

V gene TRBV2 combines with J gene TRBJ1-5; 10 bases align to TRBD1. The V and J ends lost 7 bases and 6 bases, in that order; junction bases with no gene match: 15. The CDR3 covers 17 residues. CDR1 and CDR2 (germline): SNHLY, FYNNEI. CDR3 region: CASKEGQGRLRGQPQHF. DNA of the CDR3: TGTGCCAGCAAGGAGGGACAGGGGCGTTTAAGAGGTCAGCCCCAGCATTTT.

The chain is built from TRBV3-1 (or the pseudogene TRBV3-2) and TRBJ1-4, with D uncertain. The CDR3 runs to 14 residues. Trimming shortened V by 4 bases and J by 8 bases, and 14 bases separated the two germline ends. In germline, CDR1 is LGHDT, CDR2 YNNKEL (reference sequence). The CDR3 sequence: CASSLRQDLEKLFF. The DNA of the CDR3 is TGTGCCAGCAGCCTACGACAAGACCTGGAAAAACTGTTTTTT.

The chain couples TRBV4-1 to TRBJ2-1; 14 bases are shared with TRBD2. Germline CDR1 and CDR2: MGHRA and YSYEKL. The CDR3 consists of 19 residues. Trimming took 4 bases from V and 0 from J; bases not matched to a gene: 8. In nucleotides, the CDR3 is TGCGCCAGCAGCCCGACTAGCGGGGGGGCCTTAATCTCCTACAATGAGCAGTTCTTC. Protein sequence: CASSPTSGGALISYNEQFF.